The 11 T cell receptor beta chains in this list originate from one sample, sequenced in a study of blood T cells in healthy people across ages. PCR was performed a second time for roughly 6 to 12 cycles using a sample-barcoded 5' primer and a J-beta primer mix. From the 5' RACE reads, TCRdb called clonotypes with MiXCR, one entry per CDR3 protein. The sample lists 980,000 or so distinct CDR3 sequences; approximately 49% were seen once. Specimen: blood. The receptors stem from a young man in good health.

This sequence joins TRBV7-9 and TRBJ2-7, with 7 bases aligning to TRBD1. V lost 4 bases, J lost 1 base, and 4 bases stayed unmatched. The CDR3 is 14 residues long. Germline loops: CDR1 SEHNR, CDR2 FQNEAQ (reference sequence). The CDR3 spells CASSSDRESYEQYF. CDR3 nucleotides: TGTGCCAGCAGCTCCGACAGGGAATCCTACGAGCAGTACTTC.

The chain carries TRBV4-2 and TRBJ1-1, with D perhaps matching TRBD1 (6 bases). The CDR3 covers 14 residues. Germline V CDR1 and CDR2: LGHNA, YNFKEQ. The V gene lost 8 bases and the J gene lost 1 base, with 14 bases spanning the gap. CDR3 protein: CASGGALGNTEAFF. The CDR3 coding sequence is TGTGCCAGCGGGGGGGCTCTGGGGAACACTGAAGCTTTCTTT.

This chain links TRBV29-1 with TRBJ2-1, with a tentative D call TRBD2 (5 bases). The CDR3 loop spans 13 amino acids. Looked up from germline, CDR1 is SQVTM and CDR2 is ANQGSEA. The ends were cut back, 3 bases at V and 6 bases at J, with 12 bases in the middle. CDR3 bases: TGCAGCGTTGAGGGGAGAGGTGTCAATGAGCAGTTCTTC. Encoded protein: CSVEGRGVNEQFF.

The chain employs TRBV29-1 and TRBJ1-3; the D is unclear. The germline CDR1 and CDR2 sequences are SQVTM and ANQGSEA. The CDR3 spans 14 residues. The ends were cut back, 7 bases at V and 0 bases at J, with 13 bases in the middle. CDR3 sequence (DNA): TGCAGCGGCTCTGACGGATCCTCTGGAAACACCATATATTTT. This encodes CSGSDGSSGNTIYF.

This clonotype was recorded at least ten times. This chain connects TRBV4-1 to TRBJ2-7, with D possibly being TRBD1 or TRBD2 (5 bases each). Germline values: CDR1 MGHRA, CDR2 YSYEKL. CDR3 length: 14 amino acids. Trimming removed 1 base at V and 6 bases at J, with 13 bases between. This chain's CDR3 is CASSQGGNSGEQYF. The CDR3 DNA follows: TGCGCCAGCAGCCAAGGGGGCAACAGCGGCGAGCAGTACTTC.

This clonotype has just a few counts. The chain uses TRBV5-1 and TRBJ1-1; tentatively, D is TRBD1 (6 bases). The length of the CDR3 is 14 residues. V shed 0 bases and J shed 4 bases, with 10 bases lying between them. Looked up from germline, CDR1 is SGHRS and CDR2 is YFSETQ. CDR3 sequence reads: CASSLGQASTEAFF. CDR3 in DNA: TGCGCCAGCAGCTTGGGACAGGCTTCCACTGAAGCTTTCTTT. Looking up the rest from reference TRBV5-1 and TRBJ1-1 gives the full variable domain: KAGVTQTPRYLIKTRGQQVTLSCSPISGHRSVSWYQQTPGQGLQFLFEYFSETQRNKGNFPGRFSGRQFSNSRSEMNVSTLELGDSALYLCASSLGQASTEAFFGQGTRLTVV.

The V and J genes are TRBV20-1 and TRBJ2-3, with D unresolved. Between the trimmed V and J ends, which lost 4 bases and 0 bases, there was a span of 11 bases. The CDR3 length is 14 residues. Germline loops: CDR1 DFQATT, CDR2 SNEGSKA (reference sequence). The CDR3 here is CSATSLPSTDTQYF. The CDR3 DNA reads as TGCAGTGCTACAAGTTTGCCGAGCACAGATACGCAGTATTTT.

V usage is TRBV14 and J usage is TRBJ1-1; D uncertain. Germline V CDR1 and CDR2: SGHDN, FVKESK. Trimming stripped 3 bases from V and 4 bases from J, with 12 bases between. This CDR3 is 14 amino acids long. The CDR3 sequence is CASSQDRAPTEAFF. CDR3 DNA sequence: TGTGCCAGCAGCCAGGATAGGGCGCCCACTGAAGCTTTCTTT.

This clonotype has more than one count but fewer than ten. This chain connects TRBV20-1 to TRBJ1-2; TRBD1 is a possible D gene (5 bases). Trimming pared 0 bases from V and 3 bases from J, leaving 11 bases between. The CDR3 sequence is 14 residues long. Germline values: CDR1 DFQATT, CDR2 SNEGSKA (reference sequence). The CDR3 region has the DNA TGCAGTGCTAGAGATATCGGGGGTGACTATGGCTACACCTTC. This encodes CSARDIGGDYGYTF.

The rearrangement uses TRBV7-8 and TRBJ2-5, with a weak D call TRBD2 (7 bases). CDR3 size: 15 residues. Trimming took off 11 bases at V and 2 bases at J, with 21 bases between the two ends. Germline V gene data show CDR1 as SGHVS and CDR2 as FQNEAQ. The CDR3 loop is CAAWRRGRRQETQYF. The CDR3 DNA reads TGTGCCGCTTGGAGGCGGGGGCGAAGGCAAGAGACCCAGTACTTC. Drawing the rest from reference TRBV7-8 and TRBJ2-5, the complete variable domain is GAGVSQSPRYKVAKRGQDVALRCDPISGHVSLFWYQQALGQGPEFLTYFQNEAQLDKSGLPSDRFFAERPEGSVSTLKIQRTQQEDSAVYLCAAWRRGRRQETQYFGPGTRLLVL.

V and J are TRBV12-3 or TRBV12-4 and TRBJ1-2, with D uncertain. The V and J ends lost 5 bases and 6 bases respectively, with 13 bases between them. The CDR3 spans 13 residues. This CDR3 is CASSVIPLDGYTF. The CDR3 bases are TGTGCCAGCAGTGTAATTCCGCTCGATGGCTACACCTTC.